This T cell receptor beta chain comes out of a study of blood T cell repertoires in COVID-19. Study information: The United States, Italy and Spain provided the acute and convalescent COVID-19 samples.

Only in-frame clones appear in the TCRdb table, and some are missing; sequencing was by immunoSEQ multiplex PCR. The sample consists of more than 85,000 clones, about 86% of them appearing once. Across about two dozen US areas, participants ranged in age from about 18 to 100 years. In Cohort 3, a recovered donor had either two negative PCRs, clearance, or symptom resolution. The CDR3 consists of 19 residues. Trimming cost V 0 bases and J 3 bases; bases outside gene matches: 9. Germline V CDR1 and CDR2: KGHDR, SFDVKD. This TCR was sampled from a woman in her fifties or sixties who had recovered from COVID-19. The sample was PBMCs or T cells enriched from blood (not recorded which). V and J are TRBV24-1 and TRBJ2-1, with 11 bases fitting TRBD2. The CDR3 DNA follows: TGTGCCACCAGTGATTTGCCCGGACTAGCGGGTTCCCTCTACAATGAGCAGTTCTTC. This codes for CATSDLPGLAGSLYNEQFF.